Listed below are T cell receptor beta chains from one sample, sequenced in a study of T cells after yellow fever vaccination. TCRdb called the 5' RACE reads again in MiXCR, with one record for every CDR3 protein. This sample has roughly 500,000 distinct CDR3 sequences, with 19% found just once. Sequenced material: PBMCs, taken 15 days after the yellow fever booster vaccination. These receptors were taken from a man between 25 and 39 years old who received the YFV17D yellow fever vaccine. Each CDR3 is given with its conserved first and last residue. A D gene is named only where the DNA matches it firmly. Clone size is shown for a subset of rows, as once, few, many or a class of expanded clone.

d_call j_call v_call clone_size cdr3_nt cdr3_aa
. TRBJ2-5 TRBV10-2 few TGCGCCAGCAACCAGGGGCGCCAAGAGACCCAGTACTTC CASNQGRQETQYF
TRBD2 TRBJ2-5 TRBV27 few TGTGCCAGCAGTTTAAGCGGACTAGCGGGAGGGAAAGAGACCCAGTACTTC CASSLSGLAGGKETQYF
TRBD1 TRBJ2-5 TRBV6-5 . TGTGCCAGCAGTTACTCGACAGGGGGCAGGGAGACCCAGTACTTC CASSYSTGGRETQYF
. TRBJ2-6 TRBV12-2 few TGTGCAAGTCGCTTTCGGACAGGGACCGGGGCCAACGTCCTGACTTTC CASRFRTGTGANVLTF
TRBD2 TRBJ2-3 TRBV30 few TGTGCCTGGAGGGGTAAAGGACTAGCGGGGGATACGCAGTATTTT CAWRGKGLAGDTQYF
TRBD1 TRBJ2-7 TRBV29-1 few TGCAGCGCTGGACAGGGGGCGGATAAGCAGTACTTC CSAGQGADKQYF
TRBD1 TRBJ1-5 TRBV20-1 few TGCAGTGCGCGTCCGGGACAGGGGGCTACCCAGCATTTT CSARPGQGATQHF
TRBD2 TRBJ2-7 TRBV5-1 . TGCGCCAGCAGTCCGGGACCCCTGGGGACTAGGTACTCCGAGCAGTACTTC CASSPGPLGTRYSEQYF
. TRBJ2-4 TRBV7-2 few TGTGCCAGCAGCTTAGCGAGGCAGCTTGCAAGCAACATTCAGTACTTC CASSLARQLASNIQYF
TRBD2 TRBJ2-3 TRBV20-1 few TGCAGTGCTGGCGGACTAGCGGGAGCAGATACGCAGTATTTT CSAGGLAGADTQYF
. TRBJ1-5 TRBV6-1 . TGTGCCAGCATGCCGGGGAGGGGGGGATATAGCAATCAGCCCCAGCATTTT CASMPGRGGYSNQPQHF
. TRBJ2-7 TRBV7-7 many TGTGCTAGCAGCTTAGGGGACGGTCCCTACGAGCAGTACTTC CASSLGDGPYEQYF
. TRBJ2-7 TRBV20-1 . TGCAGTGCTACCGACCAGGTTAGGGACTACGAGCAGTACTTC CSATDQVRDYEQYF
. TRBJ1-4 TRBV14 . TGTGCCAGCAGCCAAGATCTTGAAAAACTGTTTTTT CASSQDLEKLFF
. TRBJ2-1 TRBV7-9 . TGTGCCAGCAGCCATTCGGTCTTTGAGCAGTTCTTC CASSHSVFEQFF
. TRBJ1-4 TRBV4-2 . TGTGCCAGCAGCCAAGCTCGCGGGTCGGGTGAAAAACTGTTTTTT CASSQARGSGEKLFF
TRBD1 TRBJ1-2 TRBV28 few TGTGCCAGCGCCCAGGGGGCAAGCTATGGCTACACCTTC CASAQGASYGYTF
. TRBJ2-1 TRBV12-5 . TGTGCTAGTGGTTTGATCCCGGGCAGGGACAATGAGCAGTTCTTC CASGLIPGRDNEQFF
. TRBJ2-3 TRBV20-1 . TGCAGTGCTAGGAGGGAGCGGGTTTCAGATACGCAGTATTTT CSARRERVSDTQYF
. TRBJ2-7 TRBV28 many TGTGCCAGCAGTCCTCCCCCCTCTTACGAGCAGTACTTC CASSPPPSYEQYF
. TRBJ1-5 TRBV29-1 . TGCAGCGTTTCAGACCACAATCAGCCCCAGCATTTT CSVSDHNQPQHF
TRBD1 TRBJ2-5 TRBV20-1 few TGCAGTGCTCATACCGGGACAGCTAAAGAGACCCAGTACTTC CSAHTGTAKETQYF
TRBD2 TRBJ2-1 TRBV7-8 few TGTGCCAGCAGCTTGGAACCAAATGGCGGGAGCTCCTACAATGAGCAGTTCTTC CASSLEPNGGSSYNEQFF
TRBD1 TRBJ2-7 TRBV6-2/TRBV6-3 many TGTGCCAGCAGTACACCGGGACAGGGGGCCTACGAGCAGTACTTC CASSTPGQGAYEQYF
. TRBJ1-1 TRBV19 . TGTGCCAGTAGCAAGCTAAACACTGAAGCTTTCTTT CASSKLNTEAFF
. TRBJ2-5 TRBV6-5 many TGTGCCAGCAGGATCGCCGGGACCGCGACCCAGTACTTC CASRIAGTATQYF
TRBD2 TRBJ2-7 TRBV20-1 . TGCAGTGCTGCGAATAGCGGGAGGGTATACTACGAGCAGTACTTC CSAANSGRVYYEQYF
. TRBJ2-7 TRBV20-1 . TGCAGTGCCAGGCCGACAGACTACTACGAGCAGTACTTC CSARPTDYYEQYF
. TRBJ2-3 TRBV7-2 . TGTGCCAGCAGTCCAAGGGGAGACTTCACAGATACGCAGTATTTT CASSPRGDFTDTQYF
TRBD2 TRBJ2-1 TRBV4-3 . TGCGCCAGCAGCCAAGATTGGTTAGCGGGCCATGAGCAGTTCTTC CASSQDWLAGHEQFF
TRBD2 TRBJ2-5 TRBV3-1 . TGTGCCAGCAGCCAACATCCGGAGACTAGCGGGCGTCCGTACTTC CASSQHPETSGRPYF
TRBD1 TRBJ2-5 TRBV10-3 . TGTGCCATCAGGGGATCCGGGACAGGGGGAGAGACCCAGTACTTC CAIRGSGTGGETQYF
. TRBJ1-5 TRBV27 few TGTGCCAGCAGCCCCCGGGACGCCGCCACGGCCCAGCATTTT CASSPRDAATAQHF
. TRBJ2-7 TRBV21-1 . TGTGCCAGCAGCAAAAAAATTGGCTCCTACGAGCAGTACTTC CASSKKIGSYEQYF
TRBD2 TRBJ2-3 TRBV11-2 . TGTGCCAGCAGCTTATATGGACTAGCGGGATCAGATACGCAGTATTTT CASSLYGLAGSDTQYF
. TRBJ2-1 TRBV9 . TGTGCCAGCAGCGTAGATCAGGGAGACTACAATGAGCAGTTCTTC CASSVDQGDYNEQFF
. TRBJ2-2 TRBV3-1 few TGTGCCAGCAGCCGGGACGGTTTATCCGGGGAGCTGTTTTTT CASSRDGLSGELFF
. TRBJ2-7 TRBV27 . TGTGCCAGCAGTTCAGGGTTAGGGAGCTCCTACGAGCAGTACTTC CASSSGLGSSYEQYF
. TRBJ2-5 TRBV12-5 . TGTGCTAGTGTGATGGGTGAGGGCCCAGAGACCCAGTACTTC CASVMGEGPETQYF
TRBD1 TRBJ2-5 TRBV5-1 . TGCGCCAGCAGCTTGCTAGGGGGCTTGGAGACCCAGTACTTC CASSLLGGLETQYF
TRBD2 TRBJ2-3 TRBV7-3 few TGTGCCAGCAGCCCCTCGGGGGGGTCGGCGCAGTATTTT CASSPSGGSAQYF
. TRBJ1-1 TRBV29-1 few TGCAGCGCGAAACAGCCCCACACTGAAGCTTTCTTT CSAKQPHTEAFF
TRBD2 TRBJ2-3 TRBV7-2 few TGTGCCAGCAGCCGACTAGCGGGAGTGGTAGATACGCAGTATTTT CASSRLAGVVDTQYF
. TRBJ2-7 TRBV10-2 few TGCGCCAGCAGTGATGGGACTTTCACTACAGGCGAGCAGTACTTC CASSDGTFTTGEQYF
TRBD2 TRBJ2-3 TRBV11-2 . TGTGCCAGCAGCTTACGGCGGATGGCGGGAGGAGACGGTACGCAGTATTTT CASSLRRMAGGDGTQYF
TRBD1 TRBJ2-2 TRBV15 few TGTGCCACCAGCAGAGAGACAGGGGGGAACACCGGGGAGCTGTTTTTT CATSRETGGNTGELFF
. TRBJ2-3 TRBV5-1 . TGCGCCAGCAGCTTGGAAGTGGGGGATACGCAGTATTTT CASSLEVGDTQYF
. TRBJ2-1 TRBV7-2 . TGTGCCAGCAGCTCAAGGGACGAGCAGTTCTTC CASSSRDEQFF